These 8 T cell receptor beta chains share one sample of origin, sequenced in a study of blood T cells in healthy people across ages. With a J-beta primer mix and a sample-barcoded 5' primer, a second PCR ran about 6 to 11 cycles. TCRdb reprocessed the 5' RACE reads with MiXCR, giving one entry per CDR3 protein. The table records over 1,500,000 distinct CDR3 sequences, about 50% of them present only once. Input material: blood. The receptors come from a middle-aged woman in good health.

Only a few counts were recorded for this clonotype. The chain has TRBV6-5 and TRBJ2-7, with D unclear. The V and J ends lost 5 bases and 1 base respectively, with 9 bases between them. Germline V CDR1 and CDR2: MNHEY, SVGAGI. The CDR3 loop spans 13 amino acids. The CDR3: CASSPYPSYEQYF. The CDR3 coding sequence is TGTGCCAGCAGTCCGTACCCGTCCTACGAGCAGTACTTC.

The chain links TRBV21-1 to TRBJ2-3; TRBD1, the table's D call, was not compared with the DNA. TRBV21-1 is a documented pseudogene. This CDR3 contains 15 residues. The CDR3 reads CASSRTPKSTDTQYF. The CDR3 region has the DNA TGTGCCAGCAGTCGTACGCCCAAGAGCACAGATACGCAGTATTTT.

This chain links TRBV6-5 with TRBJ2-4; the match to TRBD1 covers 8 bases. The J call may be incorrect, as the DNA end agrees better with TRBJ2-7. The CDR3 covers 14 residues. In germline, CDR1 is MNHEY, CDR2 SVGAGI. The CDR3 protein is CASRPFQGAGEQYF. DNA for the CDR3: TGTGCCAGCAGGCCCTTTCAGGGGGCAGGCGAGCAGTACTTC.

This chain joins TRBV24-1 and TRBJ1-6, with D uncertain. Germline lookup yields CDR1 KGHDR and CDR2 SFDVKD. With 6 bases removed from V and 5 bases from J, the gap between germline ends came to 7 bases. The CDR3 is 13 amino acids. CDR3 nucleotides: TGTGCCACCAGTAAAGCGCATAATTCACCCCTCCACTTT. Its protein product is CATSKAHNSPLHF.

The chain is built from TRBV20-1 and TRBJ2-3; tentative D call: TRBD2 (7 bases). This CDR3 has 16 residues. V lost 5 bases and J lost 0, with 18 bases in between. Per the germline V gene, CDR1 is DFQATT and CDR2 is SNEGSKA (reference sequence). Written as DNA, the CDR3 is TGCAGTGCTCTAAGGGGGGGGGCAATTAGCACAGATACGCAGTATTTT. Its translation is CSALRGGAISTDTQYF.

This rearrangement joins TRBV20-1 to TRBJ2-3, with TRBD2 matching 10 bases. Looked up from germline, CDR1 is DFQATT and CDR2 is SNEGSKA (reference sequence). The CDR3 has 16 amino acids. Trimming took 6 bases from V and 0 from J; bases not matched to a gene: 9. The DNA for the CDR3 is TGCAGTGCAAAATCCCTAGCGGGGGTTAGCACAGATACGCAGTATTTT. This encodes CSAKSLAGVSTDTQYF.

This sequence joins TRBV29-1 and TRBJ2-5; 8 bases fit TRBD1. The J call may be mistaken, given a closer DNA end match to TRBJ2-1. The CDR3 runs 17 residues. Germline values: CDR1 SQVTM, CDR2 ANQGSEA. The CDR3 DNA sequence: TGCAGCGTTGAAAGGGGACCCAGGGGGCACGGGGAAGAGACCCAGTTCTTC. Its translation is CSVERGPRGHGEETQFF.

CDR3 loop: CSATPGQGVPTEAFF. The CDR3 coding sequence is TGCAGTGCTACGCCGGGACAGGGGGTTCCCACTGAAGCTTTCTTT. V gene TRBV20-1 combines with J gene TRBJ1-1, with 11 bases identical to TRBD1. Germline V lookup: CDR1 DFQATT, CDR2 SNEGSKA (reference sequence). Trimming cost V 4 bases and J 4 bases; bases outside gene matches: 8. This CDR3 comprises 15 residues.